This T cell receptor beta chain was retrieved from a study of blood T cell repertoires in COVID-19. Study-level information: PBMCs, B-cell-depleted T cells, or T cells provided the cDNA or gDNA that made up the material.

This clone turned up a few times. Sequencing used immunoSEQ multiplex PCR; TCRdb keeps in-frame clones, though not all of them. This table holds tens of thousands of clones, around 92% found once. The germline V and J ends were trimmed by 1 base and 3 bases, with 22 bases remaining between them. This CDR3 contains 18 residues. From germline, CDR1 is MGHRA and CDR2 YSYEKL. V and J are TRBV4-1 and TRBJ2-7; no reliable D call. This clonotype was obtained from a woman between 50 and 59 years old in a cohort sampled during active COVID-19. Sequencing was performed on peripheral blood. CDR3 protein: CASSQAPGVRPYYYEQYF. Here the CDR3 DNA reads TGCGCCAGCAGCCAAGCCCCCGGTGTGAGGCCGTACTACTACGAGCAGTACTTC.